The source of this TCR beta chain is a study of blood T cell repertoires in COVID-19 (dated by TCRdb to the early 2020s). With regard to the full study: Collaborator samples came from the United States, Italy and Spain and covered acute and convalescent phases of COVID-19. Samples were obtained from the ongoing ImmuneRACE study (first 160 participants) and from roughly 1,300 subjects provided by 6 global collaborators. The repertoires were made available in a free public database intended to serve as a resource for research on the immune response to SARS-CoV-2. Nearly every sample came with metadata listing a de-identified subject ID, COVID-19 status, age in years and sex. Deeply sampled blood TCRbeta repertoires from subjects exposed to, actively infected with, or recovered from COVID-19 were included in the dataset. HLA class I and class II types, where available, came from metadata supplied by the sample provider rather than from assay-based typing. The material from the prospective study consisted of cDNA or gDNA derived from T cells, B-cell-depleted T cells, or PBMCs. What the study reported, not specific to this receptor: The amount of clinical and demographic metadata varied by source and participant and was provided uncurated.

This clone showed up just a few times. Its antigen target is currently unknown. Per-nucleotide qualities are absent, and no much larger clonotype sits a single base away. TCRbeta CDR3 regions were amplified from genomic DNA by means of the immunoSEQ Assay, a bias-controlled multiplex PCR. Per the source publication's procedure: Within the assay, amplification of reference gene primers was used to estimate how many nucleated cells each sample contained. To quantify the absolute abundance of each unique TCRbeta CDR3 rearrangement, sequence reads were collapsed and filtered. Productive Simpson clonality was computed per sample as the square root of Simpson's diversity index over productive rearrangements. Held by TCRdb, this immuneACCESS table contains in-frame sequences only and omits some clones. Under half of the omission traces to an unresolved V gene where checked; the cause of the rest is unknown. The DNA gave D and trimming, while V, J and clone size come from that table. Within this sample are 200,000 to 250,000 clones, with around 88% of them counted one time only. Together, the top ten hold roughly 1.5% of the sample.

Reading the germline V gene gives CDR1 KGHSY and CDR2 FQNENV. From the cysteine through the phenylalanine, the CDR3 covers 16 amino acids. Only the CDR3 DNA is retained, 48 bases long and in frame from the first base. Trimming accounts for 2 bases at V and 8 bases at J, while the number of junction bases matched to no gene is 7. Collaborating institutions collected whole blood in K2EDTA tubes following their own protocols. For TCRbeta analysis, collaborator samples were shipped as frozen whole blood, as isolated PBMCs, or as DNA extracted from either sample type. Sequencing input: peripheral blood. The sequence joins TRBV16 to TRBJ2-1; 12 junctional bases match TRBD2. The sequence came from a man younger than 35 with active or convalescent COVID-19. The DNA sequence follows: TGTGCCAGCAGCCAACTAGCGGGAGGGGTTAGGCATGAGCAGTTCTTC. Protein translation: CASSQLAGGVRHEQFF.